These 31 T cell receptor beta chains came from one sample sequenced in a study of T cell responses to AZD1222 COVID-19 vaccine. Sequenced by immunoSEQ multiplex PCR; TCRdb stores in-frame clones only, minus some. The data contain around 92,000 clones, about nine tenths of them seen just once; the ten biggest clones take up approximately 21%. Sequenced material: peripheral blood, taken on day 0 of AZD1222 vaccination. These receptors all stem from an adult in good health.

The V call is TRBV12-3 or TRBV12-4, the J call TRBJ1-2; D gene uncertain. There are 11 residues in the CDR3. The V gene lost 6 bases and the J gene lost 7 bases, with 9 bases spanning the gap. CDR3 sequence: CASRGISGYTF. The CDR3 nucleotides are TGTGCCAGCAGGGGGATTTCTGGCTACACCTTC.

V usage is TRBV29-1 and J usage is TRBJ2-3; D remains unclear. Germline CDR1 and CDR2: SQVTM and ANQGSEA. The CDR3 length is 14 residues. Between the trimmed V and J ends, which lost 6 bases and 2 bases, there was a span of 15 bases. The CDR3 DNA sequence: TGCAGCGTCCCCGGACGCAGCTACACAGATACGCAGTATTTT. It yields the protein CSVPGRSYTDTQYF.

The chain uses TRBV5-4 and TRBJ2-5; D is unclear. The V end lost 2 bases, the J end lost 0 bases, and 8 bases lay between the germline ends. The CDR3 is 14 amino acids. Germline loops: CDR1 SGHNT, CDR2 YYREEE (reference sequence). DNA for the CDR3: TGTGCCAGCAGCTTACCGGCAAACCAAGAGACCCAGTACTTC. Translating it yields CASSLPANQETQYF.

This chain uses TRBV5-1 with TRBJ2-3; D is unresolved. Germline loops: CDR1 SGHRS, CDR2 YFSETQ. This CDR3 is 16 amino acids long. The V end was cut by 5 bases, the J end by 0 bases, with 16 bases between. The DNA for the CDR3 is TGCGCCAGCAGTCCCCCCAAAACAGCGAGCACAGATACGCAGTATTTT. Encoded protein: CASSPPKTASTDTQYF.

DNA for the CDR3: TGTGCCACCAGATCAGGGCCTAACTACGAGCAGTACTTC. Its protein is CATRSGPNYEQYF. The chain carries TRBV15 and TRBJ2-7; a weak D match, TRBD1 (5 bases). V lost 6 bases and J 3 bases, leaving 12 bases between the germline ends. The CDR3 loop spans 13 amino acids. From germline, CDR1 is LNHNV and CDR2 YYDKDF (reference sequence).

J is TRBJ1-2 and V is TRBV28; D possibly corresponds to TRBD1 (6 bases). CDR1 MDHEN and CDR2 SYDVKM come from the germline V gene. This CDR3 region has 13 residues. V lost 10 bases to trimming and J lost 4 bases, with 16 bases between them. Written as DNA, the CDR3 is TGTGCCACCAACAAGGGGGGCGGCTATGGCTACACCTTC. It translates to CATNKGGGYGYTF.

V and J are TRBV7-2 and TRBJ1-6; D might be TRBD1 (5 bases). Germline loops: CDR1 SGHTA, CDR2 FQGNSA. Trimming cost V 10 bases and J 10 bases, with 20 bases left between them. CDR3 size: 14 residues. The CDR3 reads CATHIGARGSPLHF. The CDR3 DNA sequence: TGTGCCACCCACATCGGGGCGCGGGGGTCACCCCTCCACTTT.

The chain recombines TRBV7-3 with TRBJ2-3; TRBD2 matches 12 bases. Looked up from germline, CDR1 is SGHTA and CDR2 is FQGTGA. The CDR3 loop spans 18 amino acids. V trimming: 2 bases; J trimming: 7 bases; junction bases outside the gene matches: 13. The chain's CDR3 is CASSLVASGGAKAYTQYF. CDR3 DNA sequence: TGTGCCAGCAGCTTAGTGGCTAGCGGGGGGGCAAAGGCTTATACGCAGTATTTT. Using reference TRBV7-3 and TRBJ2-3 for the parts outside the CDR3, the full variable domain is GAGVSQTPSNKVTEKGKYVELRCDPISGHTALYWYRQSLGQGPEFLIYFQGTGAADDSGLPNDRFFAVRPEGSVSTLKIQRTERGDSAVYLCASSLVASGGAKAYTQYFGPGTRLTVL.

This chain joins TRBV5-5 and TRBJ2-1; D is unclear. Trimming removed 0 bases at V and 7 bases at J, with 5 bases between. In germline, CDR1 is SGHKS, CDR2 YYEKEE (reference sequence). The CDR3 runs 12 residues. The CDR3, as DNA: TGTGCCAGCAGCTTGGCCAGAAATGAGCAGTTCTTC. It translates to CASSLARNEQFF.

This clone showed up just a few times. The V call is TRBV18, the J call TRBJ1-2, with a tentative D call TRBD1 (5 bases). Germline CDR1 is KGHSH and CDR2 is LQKENI. V lost 0 bases and J 2 bases, leaving 13 bases between the germline ends. The CDR3 is 16 residues long. The DNA of the CDR3 is TGTGCCAGCTCACCACCCCAGGGCCGAGGAAACTATGGCTACACCTTC. Translated, it gives CASSPPQGRGNYGYTF.

The chain uses TRBV28 and TRBJ1-2, with D tentatively TRBD1 (6 bases). CDR1 is MDHEN, CDR2 SYDVKM, per germline. The CDR3 is made up of 13 amino acids. Trimming cost V 10 bases and J 8 bases, with 20 bases left between them. The DNA for the CDR3 is TGTGCCACCAACCGCCTAGCCGGGGGCGGCTACACCTTC. Amino acid sequence: CATNRLAGGGYTF.

The V call is TRBV5-1, the J call TRBJ2-6; D unresolved. The CDR3 loop spans 16 amino acids. The V end lost 0 bases, the J end lost 0 bases, and 7 bases lay between the germline ends. The germline V gene has CDR1 SGHRS and CDR2 YFSETQ. The CDR3 spells CASSLVVSSGANVLTF. The CDR3 region has the DNA TGCGCCAGCAGCTTGGTCGTTTCCTCTGGGGCCAACGTCCTGACTTTC.

The J gene is TRBJ1-2, the V gene TRBV12-3 or TRBV12-4; possibly TRBD1 for D (6 bases). Trimming cost V 8 bases and J 8 bases, with 18 bases left between them. This CDR3 has 13 amino acids. The CDR3 here is CASGDIPRGGYTF. In DNA form, the CDR3 reads TGTGCCAGCGGGGACATTCCTAGGGGCGGCTACACCTTC.

The rearrangement links TRBV25-1 to TRBJ2-1; no clear D. This CDR3 is built from 11 residues. The germline V gene has CDR1 MGHDK and CDR2 SYGVNS. Trimming left V 4 bases short and J 6 bases short, with 4 bases between. The CDR3 sequence: CASSGLNEQFF. The CDR3 nucleotides read TGTGCCAGCAGTGGGCTCAATGAGCAGTTCTTC.

V and J are TRBV24-1 and TRBJ2-1; 7 bases are a match to TRBD1. CDR3 length: 19 amino acids. J gave up 3 bases and V 4 bases, and 17 bases lay outside the gene matches. Germline values: CDR1 KGHDR, CDR2 SFDVKD. This CDR3 is CATSEKRFTGVGHYNEQFF. In DNA, the CDR3 is TGTGCCACCAGTGAAAAACGTTTTACAGGGGTAGGTCACTACAATGAGCAGTTCTTC.

The chain couples TRBV11-2 to TRBJ1-1, with D possibly matching TRBD1 (6 bases). Trimming removed 5 bases from V and 8 bases from J, with 12 bases in between. The CDR3 is 12 residues long. Germline CDR1 and CDR2: SGHAT and FQNNGV. The CDR3 nucleotides read TGTGCCAGCAGCGTATCCGGGACAGAAGCTTTCTTT. Protein sequence: CASSVSGTEAFF.

The gene calls are TRBV7-3 and TRBJ1-1; D unclear. The V and J ends lost 4 bases and 1 base respectively, with 7 bases between them. Looked up from germline, CDR1 is SGHTA and CDR2 is FQGTGA. The CDR3 loop spans 13 amino acids. As DNA, the CDR3 is TGTGCCAGCAGCTCGATACCGAACACTGAAGCTTTCTTT. It yields the protein CASSSIPNTEAFF.

This sequence joins TRBV18 and TRBJ2-3, with TRBD1 as a possible D gene (5 bases). Germline CDR1 and CDR2: KGHSH and LQKENI. This CDR3 region has 14 residues. Trimming took off 3 bases at V and 4 bases at J, with 11 bases between the two ends. CDR3 bases: TGTGCCAGCTCACCGGGCAGGGCCCCAGATACGCAGTATTTT. This sequence encodes CASSPGRAPDTQYF.

V and J are TRBV18 and TRBJ1-1, with D uncertain. The CDR3 consists of 15 residues. Trimming took 2 bases from V and 0 from J, leaving 10 bases between them. Germline V gene sequence: CDR1 KGHSH, CDR2 LQKENI. The CDR3 here is CASSPERRVNTEAFF. For the CDR3, the DNA is TGTGCCAGCTCACCAGAGAGAAGAGTGAACACTGAAGCTTTCTTT.

In regard to this clone: The sample contains more than one DNA sequence encoding this CDR3. The rearrangement links TRBV7-3 to TRBJ1-3; D is perhaps TRBD1 (6 bases). The V gene lost 4 bases and the J gene lost 2 bases, with 6 bases spanning the gap. The CDR3 contains 13 residues. The germline V gene encodes CDR1 SGHTA and CDR2 FQGTGA. CDR3 coding DNA: TGTGCCAGCAGCTCAGGGGCTGGAAACACCATATATTTT. Translating gives CASSSGAGNTIYF.

The rearrangement joins TRBV6-2 or TRBV6-3 to TRBJ1-5; 11 bases line up with TRBD1. This CDR3 is 14 amino acids long. With V trimmed by 5 bases and J by 7 bases, 4 bases remained unmatched. Germline CDR1 is MNHEY and CDR2 is SVGEGT. The CDR3 loop reads CASSRTGGWQPQHF. CDR3 bases: TGTGCCAGCAGTCGGACAGGGGGCTGGCAGCCCCAGCATTTT.

The V gene is TRBV24-1, the J gene TRBJ2-2; D gene unclear. Looked up from germline, CDR1 is KGHDR and CDR2 is SFDVKD. The CDR3 is 15 amino acids. The V and J ends lost 3 bases and 3 bases respectively, with 10 bases between them. CDR3 sequence reads: CATSDLDRDTGELFF. The CDR3, as DNA: TGTGCCACCAGTGATCTCGATAGGGACACCGGGGAGCTGTTTTTT.

The genes are TRBV20-1 and TRBJ2-1; no clear D. CDR3 length equals 11 residues. Germline V gene sequence: CDR1 DFQATT, CDR2 SNEGSKA (reference sequence). Trimming took 6 bases from V and 10 from J, leaving 13 bases between them. CDR3 bases: TGCAGTGCGAACAGTTTCCCGGAGCAGTTCTTC. Protein: CSANSFPEQFF.

This clone was seen more than once but under ten times. The chain uses TRBV30 and TRBJ1-6; TRBD1 agrees at 7 bases. In germline, CDR1 is GTSNPN, CDR2 SVGIG (reference sequence). V lost 0 bases and J lost 10; bases outside the gene matches: 6. This CDR3 has 14 residues. The CDR3 DNA reads TGTGCCTGGAGTGTAGGACAGGCGGAATCACCCCTCCACTTT. Its protein product is CAWSVGQAESPLHF.

The chain has TRBV28 and TRBJ2-7; D is ambiguous. Germline CDR1 MDHEN, CDR2 SYDVKM. Deletions cut 1 base from V and 3 bases from J, with 4 bases between. The CDR3 totals 12 residues. CDR3 sequence reads: CASSLSGYEQYF. CDR3 nucleotides: TGTGCCAGCAGTTTATCAGGCTACGAGCAGTACTTC.

Details on this clone: The junction and the germline gene differ at one end; a read error may be behind it. V and J are TRBV5-1 and TRBJ2-5, with 8 bases that match TRBD1. The CDR3 runs 14 residues. Germline V gene lookup returns CDR1 SGHRS and CDR2 YFSETQ. The CDR3 DNA reads as TGCGCCAGCAGCCCAGGGGGCGCTGGGTCCACCCCCAACTTC. Amino acid sequence: CASSPGGAGSTPNF.

This chain uses TRBV12-5 with TRBJ2-2, with D possibly being TRBD1 (5 bases). CDR1 is LGHNT, CDR2 FRNRAP, per germline. This CDR3 has 15 residues. Trimming removed 1 base at V and 1 base at J, with 7 bases between. In DNA, the CDR3 is TGTGCTAGTGGTTTGGGACAGATGAACACCGGGGAGCTGTTTTTT. Translating gives CASGLGQMNTGELFF.

The V call is TRBV11-3, the J call TRBJ2-3, with TRBD2 matching over 10 bases. CDR1 and CDR2 from the germline V gene are SGHNT and YENEEA. Germline trimming cut 5 bases from V and 3 bases from J; bases unmatched to any gene: 8. CDR3 size: 16 residues. CDR3 sequence reads: CASSRLAGGATDTQYF. As DNA, the CDR3 is TGTGCCAGCAGCCGTTTAGCGGGGGGCGCGACAGATACGCAGTATTTT. The full variable domain, with the rest looked up from reference TRBV11-3 and TRBJ2-3, is EAGVVQSPRYKIIEKKQPVAFWCNPISGHNTLYWYLQNLGQGPELLIRYENEEAVDDSQLPKDRFSAERLKGVDSTLKIQPAELGDSAVYLCASSRLAGGATDTQYFGPGTRLTVL.

J is TRBJ1-3 and V is TRBV28; D unclear. The CDR3 has 14 amino acids. The V gene's germline CDR1 is MDHEN and CDR2 SYDVKM. Trimming took off 4 bases at V and 4 bases at J, with 11 bases between the two ends. This CDR3 reads CASSSFSGGNTIYF. DNA of the CDR3: TGTGCCAGCAGTTCGTTTAGTGGAGGAAACACCATATATTTT.

Written as DNA, the CDR3 is TGTGCCAGTAGTACTTCCTTACCTCAGCCCCAGCATTTT. Its protein is CASSTSLPQPQHF. The V call is TRBV19, the J call TRBJ1-5; D is unclear. The V gene lost 4 bases and the J gene lost 6 bases, with 10 bases spanning the gap. The CDR3 runs to 13 residues. Germline CDR1 LNHDA, CDR2 SQIVND (reference sequence).

The rearrangement joins TRBV3-1 (or the pseudogene TRBV3-2) to TRBJ1-3; 8 bases match TRBD1. Trimming took 6 bases from V and 2 from J; bases not matched to a gene: 6. Germline values: CDR1 LGHDT, CDR2 YNNKEL (reference sequence). The CDR3 loop spans 15 amino acids. The CDR3 DNA reads TGTGCCAGCAGTGCAAGGACAGGGACTGGAAACACCATATATTTT. This encodes CASSARTGTGNTIYF.